This T cell receptor (beta chain) was sequenced in a study of graft-versus-host responses after intestinal transplantation. At the level of the study: Grafts that recipients had were multivisceral, liver-intestinal, or isolated intestinal transplants. The recipients all started with anti-thymocyte globulin induction and then took tacrolimus and steroids for roughly three years.

The V gene's germline CDR1 is SGHDT and CDR2 YYEEEE. This CDR3 spans 14 amino acids. Trimming left V 1 base short and J 1 base short, with 9 bases between. Sequencing was performed with immunoSEQ multiplex PCR; in TCRdb, only in-frame clones are kept and a portion is missing. Here the sample spans about 24,000 clones, roughly 85% being singletons. Whole-study findings and limits: GvH clones appeared in recipient marrow, some first in ileum or blood. The highest levels of circulating GvH clones went along with early declines in HvG clones after transplant.

For this clone: Its antigen remains unknown.

The source of this sequence is a human patient who received an intestinal transplant, so some T cells may come from the graft donor. The chain carries TRBV5-6 and TRBJ2-7; the D is unclear. Sequencing used PBMCs, obtained roughly 69 weeks after intestinal transplant. DNA for the CDR3: TGTGCCAGCAGCTTGCTTGGGGTATCCTACGAGCAGTACTTC. Residues: CASSLLGVSYEQYF.